This T cell receptor (beta chain) came from a study of shared clonotypes between healthy human individuals. Findings of the study overall: Read depth was anticipated to influence clonotype sharing among donors. What limited the represented genetic and exposure-history diversity was the small number of donors. The study found lower generation probabilities in non-shared clonotypes than in those shared by all four donors.

V shed 4 bases and J shed 5 bases, with 15 bases lying between them. The CDR3 has 14 residues. Germline CDR1 is SGHRS and CDR2 is YFSETQ. This clone was observed once. Its target is not known. TCRdb's copy holds only in-frame clones and misses some; the assay was immunoSEQ multiplex PCR. The sample holds approximately 840,000 clones, roughly 96% seen once. Naive CD8 populations comprised CD45RO-negative cells positively selected for CCR7, excluding terminally differentiated effector memory CD45RA+ cells. Recent vaccinations or acute infections were absent in the healthy HIV-negative adult donors. The origin of this receptor is a man aged 30 to 39 in good health. The chain is built from TRBV5-1 and TRBJ1-1; D unclear. Sample: naive CD8+ T cells sorted from blood. This chain's CDR3 is CASSVSAQTTEAFF. CDR3 sequence (DNA): TGCGCCAGCAGCGTTAGTGCCCAAACAACTGAAGCTTTCTTT.